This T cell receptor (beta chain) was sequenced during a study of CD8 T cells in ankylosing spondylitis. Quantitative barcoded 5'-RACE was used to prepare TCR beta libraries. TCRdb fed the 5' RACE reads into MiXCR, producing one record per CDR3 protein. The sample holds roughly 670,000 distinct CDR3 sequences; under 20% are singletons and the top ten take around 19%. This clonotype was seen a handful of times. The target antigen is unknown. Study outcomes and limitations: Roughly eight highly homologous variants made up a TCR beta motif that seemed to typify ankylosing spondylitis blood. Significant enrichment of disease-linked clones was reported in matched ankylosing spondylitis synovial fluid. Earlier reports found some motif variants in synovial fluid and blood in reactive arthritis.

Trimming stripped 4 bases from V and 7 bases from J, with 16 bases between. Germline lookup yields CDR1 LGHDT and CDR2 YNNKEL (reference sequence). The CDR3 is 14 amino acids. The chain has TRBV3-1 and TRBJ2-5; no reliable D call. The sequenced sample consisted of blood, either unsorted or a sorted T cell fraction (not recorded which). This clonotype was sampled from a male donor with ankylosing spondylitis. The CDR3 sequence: CASSPSWDRATQYF. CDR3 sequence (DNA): TGTGCCAGCAGCCCATCTTGGGATCGAGCGACCCAGTACTTC.